One sample yielded the 30 T cell receptor beta chains listed below, sequenced in a study of identical twins (dated by TCRdb to the mid-2010s). The library was built by means of 5' RACE. Sequencing relied on an Illumina HiSeq 2000. The public reads were quality trimmed at Q25 with fastp and then assembled into clones with MiXCR by TCRdb, keeping productive beta chains. Each CDR3 protein gets just one entry, which takes the most common genes and DNA from the rows behind it. Across this sample there are 450,000 or so distinct CDR3 sequences, with approximately 15% seen only once. The ten largest clonotypes hold approximately 0.52% of the sample. The sample was also linked to a second study, of yellow fever vaccine responses in identical twins.

Source material: CD4+ T cells sorted from blood. The receptor set was obtained from a woman aged 18-29 years in good health.

The chain employs TRBV3-1 and TRBJ2-7; TRBD2 aligns across 14 bases. After removal of 6 bases from V and 5 bases from J, the junction contained 9 bases not matched to a gene. Germline CDR1 reads LGHDT; CDR2 reads YNNKEL (reference sequence). This CDR3 has 16 residues. The DNA of the CDR3 is TGTGCCAGCAGGCCGGGACTAGCGGGAGCATCCGACGAGCAGTACTTC. Translated, it gives CASRPGLAGASDEQYF.

The chain recombines TRBV4-1 with TRBJ1-4; TRBD1 matches 7 bases. The trim removed 0 bases at V and 7 bases at J, leaving 8 bases unmatched. The CDR3 has 16 amino acids. Germline CDR1 and CDR2: MGHRA and YSYEKL. The CDR3 reads CASSQDLSRGSEKLFF. CDR3 nucleotide sequence: TGCGCCAGCAGCCAAGATCTCTCCAGGGGGAGTGAAAAACTGTTTTTT.

This chain uses TRBV27 with TRBJ2-1, with TRBD1 as a possible D gene (5 bases). Per the germline V gene, CDR1 is MNHEY and CDR2 is SMNVEV (reference sequence). CDR3 length equals 19 residues. Trimming removed 4 bases from V and 0 bases from J, with 22 bases in between. The CDR3 sequence: CASSYQGQFSLGSYNEQFF. Here the CDR3 DNA reads TGTGCCAGCAGTTATCAGGGCCAGTTTAGTCTGGGCTCCTACAATGAGCAGTTCTTC.

The genes are TRBV12-3 or TRBV12-4 and TRBJ2-5, with no clear D. This CDR3 contains 14 residues. V lost 3 bases, J lost 2 bases, and 10 bases lay in between. The CDR3 region is CASSLYRVQETQYF. The CDR3 bases are TGTGCCAGCAGTTTGTATAGGGTACAAGAGACCCAGTACTTC.

The sample holds a few counts of this clonotype. This chain joins TRBV7-2 and TRBJ2-1; maybe TRBD2 (6 bases). Germline CDR1 is SGHTA and CDR2 is FQGNSA. The CDR3 totals 16 residues. The germline V and J ends were trimmed by 1 base and 3 bases, with 13 bases remaining between them. This chain's CDR3 is CASSLVQLASYNEQFF. CDR3 sequence (DNA): TGTGCCAGCAGCTTAGTACAGCTAGCGAGCTACAATGAGCAGTTCTTC.

V gene TRBV2 combines with J gene TRBJ2-5; tentatively, D is TRBD1 or TRBD2 (5 bases each). The V end was cut by 3 bases, the J end by 5 bases, with 7 bases between. The CDR3 sequence is 12 residues long. CDR1 is SNHLY, CDR2 FYNNEI, per germline. CDR3 sequence: CASSDWGETQYF. CDR3 coding DNA: TGTGCCAGCAGTGATTGGGGGGAGACCCAGTACTTC.

The chain carries TRBV10-3 and TRBJ2-1; 8 bases are shared with TRBD2. Germline loops: CDR1 ENHRY, CDR2 SYGVKD. CDR3 length equals 14 residues. CDR3 residues: CAPPRRGAYNEQFF. As DNA, the CDR3 is TGTGCGCCCCCGAGGCGGGGGGCCTACAATGAGCAGTTCTTC.

There are many counts of this clonotype. The chain joins TRBV7-2 to TRBJ1-5; D gene uncertain. The germline V gene has CDR1 SGHTA and CDR2 FQGNSA. The CDR3 loop spans 15 amino acids. V was pared by 2 bases and J by 4 bases, with 12 bases between. The CDR3 sequence is CASSLLWMPNQPQHF. The CDR3 DNA reads as TGTGCCAGCAGCTTATTATGGATGCCTAATCAGCCCCAGCATTTT. Together with reference TRBV7-2 and TRBJ1-5, the CDR3 gives the full variable domain: GAGVSQSPSNKVTEKGKDVELRCDPISGHTALYWYRQSLGQGLEFLIYFQGNSAPDKSGLPSDRFSAERTGGSVSTLTIQRTQQEDSAVYLCASSLLWMPNQPQHFGDGTRLSIL.

A few counts support this clonotype. The chain joins TRBV5-1 to TRBJ2-1, with D possibly matching TRBD2 (6 bases). Germline V lookup: CDR1 SGHRS, CDR2 YFSETQ. Trimming stripped 3 bases from V and 7 bases from J, with 14 bases between. CDR3 size: 14 residues. The CDR3 spells CASSSRGGSNEQFF. Here the CDR3 DNA reads TGCGCCAGCAGCTCCCGTGGAGGGAGTAATGAGCAGTTCTTC.

The table lists this clonotype with many counts. This chain connects TRBV6-1 to TRBJ1-3; a weak D match, TRBD1 (5 bases). The V end was cut by 7 bases, the J end by 0 bases, with 13 bases between. Germline-derived CDR1 and CDR2 are MNHNS and SASEGT. CDR3 length: 15 amino acids. Here the CDR3 reads CASKQVQSSGNTIYF. The CDR3 nucleotides read TGTGCCAGCAAACAGGTTCAGAGCTCTGGAAACACCATATATTTT.

Only a few counts were recorded for this clonotype. This sequence joins TRBV24-1 and TRBJ1-1; 7 bases are shared with TRBD1. This CDR3 has 15 residues. V lost 9 bases, J lost 1 base, and 10 bases stayed unmatched. Germline CDR1 reads KGHDR; CDR2 reads SFDVKD. CDR3 in amino acids: CATSQGDRSNTEAFF. CDR3 bases: TGTGCCACCTCGCAGGGGGACAGATCGAACACTGAAGCTTTCTTT.

The table lists this clonotype with many counts. This sequence joins TRBV4-3 and TRBJ2-1, with D possibly being TRBD1 (6 bases). The germline gives CDR1 LGHNA, CDR2 YSLEER. This CDR3 region has 16 residues. Between the trimmed V and J ends, which lost 0 bases and 4 bases, there was a span of 13 bases. CDR3 residues: CASSQDLSGVYNEQFF. The CDR3 nucleotides read TGCGCCAGCAGCCAAGATCTGTCAGGGGTTTACAATGAGCAGTTCTTC.

The CDR3 loop is CAWSVMTGSNQPQHF. CDR3 nucleotide sequence: TGTGCCTGGAGTGTAATGACTGGGTCTAATCAGCCCCAGCATTTT. The rearrangement uses TRBV30 and TRBJ1-5, with unresolved D. Germline V lookup: CDR1 GTSNPN, CDR2 SVGIG (reference sequence). This CDR3 spans 15 amino acids. V lost 0 bases and J 4 bases, leaving 13 bases between the germline ends.

The chain couples TRBV6-2 or TRBV6-3 to TRBJ2-3, with D possibly being TRBD2 (6 bases). Deletions cut 7 bases from V and 5 bases from J, with 22 bases between. The CDR3 runs to 16 residues. Germline lookup yields CDR1 MNHEY and CDR2 SVGEGT. CDR3 nucleotides: TGTGCCAGCACCAAAAGCCCGGGAGAGGTTGGAGATACGCAGTATTTT. Its translation: CASTKSPGEVGDTQYF.

This clonotype was recorded a few times. The chain employs TRBV6-2 or TRBV6-3 and TRBJ2-3; maybe TRBD2 (6 bases). CDR3 size: 14 residues. Trimming took off 4 bases at V and 9 bases at J, with 17 bases between the two ends. Germline CDR1 and CDR2: MNHEY and SVGEGT. The DNA for the CDR3 is TGTGCCAGCAGTTCACCGGGAGCCCTGCGAACGCAGTATTTT. Translated, it gives CASSSPGALRTQYF.

J is TRBJ2-1 and V is TRBV6-2 or TRBV6-3; no definite D call. Trimming took 6 bases from V and 10 from J, leaving 16 bases between them. This CDR3 is built from 13 residues. Germline lookup yields CDR1 MNHEY and CDR2 SVGEGT. The CDR3 sequence: CASSYLVGREQFF. The CDR3 DNA reads TGTGCCAGCAGCTACCTGGTCGGCAGAGAGCAGTTCTTC.

This sequence joins TRBV6-2 or TRBV6-3 and TRBJ2-7, with TRBD1 matching over 9 bases. CDR1 and CDR2 (germline): MNHEY, SVGEGT. With 6 bases clipped from V and 4 bases from J, the junction kept 10 bases outside the gene matches. This CDR3 spans 15 amino acids. In nucleotides, the CDR3 is TGTGCCAGCAGCCAGAGACCGGGACAGGGTTACGAGCAGTACTTC. It codes for CASSQRPGQGYEQYF.

The chain carries TRBV5-6 and TRBJ1-6; D is undetermined. The CDR3 is 15 amino acids. Germline V lookup: CDR1 SGHDT, CDR2 YYEEEE. V gave up 3 bases and J gave up 5 bases, with 12 bases separating them. CDR3 protein: CASSSFGKNNSPLHF. As DNA, the CDR3 is TGTGCCAGCAGCTCCTTCGGGAAGAATAATTCACCCCTCCACTTT. The full variable domain, rest sourced from reference TRBV5-6 and TRBJ1-6, is DAGVTQSPTHLIKTRGQQVTLRCSPKSGHDTVSWYQQALGQGPQFIFQYYEEEERQRGNFPDRFSGHQFPNYSSELNVNALLLGDSALYLCASSSFGKNNSPLHFGNGTRLTVT.

The CDR3 reads CATSTGQGSGTQYF. DNA for the CDR3: TGTGCCACCTCAACGGGACAGGGGTCTGGGACCCAGTACTTC. The chain employs TRBV24-1 and TRBJ2-5, with 10 positions matching TRBD1. Trimming took 9 bases from V and 7 from J; bases not matched to a gene: 10. Germline V gene lookup returns CDR1 KGHDR and CDR2 SFDVKD. This CDR3 region has 14 residues.

Written as DNA, the CDR3 is TGTGCCGTCCAGCAGTATAGCAATCAGCCCCAGCATTTT. Translation: CAVQQYSNQPQHF. The chain couples TRBV7-9 to TRBJ1-5; D is unresolved. The V gene's germline CDR1 is SEHNR and CDR2 FQNEAQ (reference sequence). CDR3 length equals 13 residues. Between the trimmed V and J ends, which lost 11 bases and 0 bases, there was a span of 11 bases.

The chain uses TRBV3-1 and TRBJ2-4; 13 bases map to TRBD2. The junction had 1 base not matched to a gene; V was cut back by 0 bases and J by 5 bases. Germline assignment: CDR1 LGHDT and CDR2 YNNKEL (reference sequence). The CDR3 spans 16 residues. The CDR3 DNA is TGTGCCAGCAGCCAAGATGGACTAGCGGGGGAAAACATTCAGTACTTC. Translation gives CASSQDGLAGENIQYF. Together with reference TRBV3-1 and TRBJ2-4, the CDR3 gives the full variable domain: DTAVSQTPKYLVTQMGNDKSIKCEQNLGHDTMYWYKQDSKKFLKIMFSYNNKELIINETVPNRFSPKSPDKAHLNLHINSLELGDSAVYFCASSQDGLAGENIQYFGAGTRLSVL.

This clonotype was counted many times. This chain's CDR3 is CASSFLGLYNEQFF. CDR3 DNA: TGTGCCAGCAGTTTTTTGGGCCTCTACAATGAGCAGTTCTTC. V gene TRBV12-3 or TRBV12-4 combines with J gene TRBJ2-1; no definite D call. The CDR3 is 14 amino acids. Trimming left V 3 bases short and J 3 bases short, with 9 bases between.

CDR3 region: CASSWTGGSGANVLTF. The CDR3 bases are TGTGCCAGCAGCTGGACAGGGGGCTCTGGGGCCAACGTCCTGACTTTC. The V call is TRBV7-2, the J call TRBJ2-6, with TRBD1 identical over 10 bases. The V and J ends lost 4 bases and 0 bases, in that order; junction bases with no gene match: 0. The CDR3 totals 16 residues. Germline V CDR1 and CDR2: SGHTA, FQGNSA.

The V call is TRBV4-3, the J call TRBJ2-3; D perhaps matches TRBD2 (5 bases). With 3 bases removed from V and 4 bases from J, the gap between germline ends came to 20 bases. Germline CDR1 reads LGHNA; CDR2 reads YSLEER. This CDR3 contains 17 residues. The CDR3 spells CASSHAWVAKLADTQYF. The CDR3 bases are TGCGCCAGCAGCCATGCCTGGGTAGCGAAACTAGCAGATACGCAGTATTTT.

The V gene is TRBV4-2, the J gene TRBJ1-1; perhaps TRBD1 as D (5 bases). CDR3 length equals 15 residues. V was trimmed by 4 bases and J by 0 bases, leaving 12 bases between them. Germline V gives CDR1 LGHNA, CDR2 YNFKEQ. The CDR3 here is CASSPRQLMNTEAFF. The CDR3 bases are TGTGCCAGCAGCCCCAGACAGCTCATGAACACTGAAGCTTTCTTT.

The table lists this clonotype with many counts. The chain combines TRBV4-3 with TRBJ2-1; 7 nucleotides line up with TRBD1. The CDR3 totals 16 residues. J gave up 6 bases and V 0 bases, and 8 bases lay outside the gene matches. The germline CDR1 and CDR2 sequences are LGHNA and YSLEER. For the CDR3, the DNA is TGCGCCAGCAGCCAAGATGAAGCCAGGGGGAGCAATGAGCAGTTCTTC. As protein: CASSQDEARGSNEQFF.

This chain links TRBV2 with TRBJ2-2; 8 nucleotides agree with TRBD2. Germline CDR1 SNHLY, CDR2 FYNNEI. V trimming: 8 bases; J trimming: 8 bases; junction bases outside the gene matches: 16. CDR3 size: 16 residues. The CDR3: CASESPGVAGKGELFF. In DNA, the CDR3 is TGTGCCAGCGAATCACCGGGGGTAGCGGGGAAGGGGGAGCTGTTTTTT.

In this sample, this clonotype turned up a few times. The chain uses TRBV6-5 and TRBJ2-7, with 7 positions matching TRBD1. CDR1 and CDR2 (germline): MNHEY, SVGAGI. CDR3 length: 15 residues. V lost 2 bases and J lost 2; bases outside the gene matches: 6. The CDR3 DNA reads TGTGCCAGCAGTTACAGGCAGGGGGAAACCTACGAGCAGTACTTC. Amino acids: CASSYRQGETYEQYF.

This clonotype came up a few times. V gene TRBV7-9 combines with J gene TRBJ2-7, with 14 bases identical to TRBD2. CDR1 is SEHNR and CDR2 is FQNEAQ in the germline V gene (reference sequence). The CDR3 length is 16 residues. V gave up 5 bases and J gave up 5 bases; unmatched junction bases: 8. CDR3 in amino acids: CASSPGTSGRKDEQYF. CDR3 nucleotide sequence: TGTGCCAGCAGCCCGGGGACTAGCGGGAGAAAAGACGAGCAGTACTTC.

In its sample, this clonotype was seen a few times. The genes are TRBV9 and TRBJ2-1, with D perhaps TRBD2 (6 bases). V was clipped by 0 bases and J by 0 bases, with 16 bases between them. Per germline, CDR1 SGDLS and CDR2 YYNGEE. This CDR3 contains 18 residues. CDR3 loop: CASSVVLAGPLSYNEQFF. CDR3 DNA: TGTGCCAGCAGCGTAGTGCTGGCGGGGCCCCTCTCCTACAATGAGCAGTTCTTC.